This TCR beta chain was captured in a study of lymphopenia after photon versus proton radiotherapy. Study-level results: Proton therapy kept repertoires fairly stable, unlike photons, which gained effector/memory cells. Better survival with proton therapy was suggested as possible, not demonstrated. In patients who died, overall survival fell as post-nadir TCR diversity dropped more. After the lymphocyte nadir, photon-treated repertoires showed oligoclonal expansion, especially of CD8+ Temra cells.

J lost 4 bases, V lost 5 bases, and 14 bases had no gene match. The CDR3 totals 18 residues. Per germline, CDR1 SEHNR and CDR2 FQNEAQ (reference sequence). Sequencing was performed with immunoSEQ multiplex PCR; in TCRdb, only in-frame clones are kept and a portion is missing. The sample records about 49,000 clones, around 83% being singletons. Turning to this clone: Its target is not known.

The chain recombines TRBV7-9 with TRBJ2-1; 10 bases fit TRBD1. This TCR came from a man aged 45-65 years with gastric cancer. This specimen consisted of peripheral blood, obtained from a patient treated with photon-based radiotherapy. The CDR3 sequence: CASSPSVRTGGTYNEQFF. The CDR3 DNA follows: TGTGCCAGCAGCCCGTCCGTAAGGACAGGGGGGACATACAATGAGCAGTTCTTC.